This entry concerns a single T cell receptor (beta chain). Its antigen is not known. This sample was included in a study of radiotherapy plus CTLA-4 blockade in lung cancer. Overall study results and limits: Reports state that early shifts in blood T cell clones, with interferon-beta, best predicted response.

The data were produced by immunoSEQ multiplex PCR, yet TCRdb's version contains in-frame clones alone and is incomplete. The top ten hold about 0.95% of the sample, which has 65,000 to 90,000 clones, 70% to 90% seen once. The CDR3 sequence is 15 residues long. Germline lookup yields CDR1 SGHRS and CDR2 YFSETQ. The V gene end was trimmed by 4 bases and the J gene end by 7 bases; junction bases not matched to a gene: 5. The TCR was taken from a human donor with non-small cell lung cancer who had stable disease on radiotherapy plus ipilimumab. This specimen was peripheral blood, taken from a patient treated with radiotherapy plus ipilimumab. The chain joins TRBV5-1 to TRBJ2-1; 13 nucleotides line up with TRBD2. CDR3: CASSAGLAGLNEQFF. The DNA of the CDR3 is TGCGCCAGCAGCGCGGGACTAGCGGGATTAAATGAGCAGTTCTTC.